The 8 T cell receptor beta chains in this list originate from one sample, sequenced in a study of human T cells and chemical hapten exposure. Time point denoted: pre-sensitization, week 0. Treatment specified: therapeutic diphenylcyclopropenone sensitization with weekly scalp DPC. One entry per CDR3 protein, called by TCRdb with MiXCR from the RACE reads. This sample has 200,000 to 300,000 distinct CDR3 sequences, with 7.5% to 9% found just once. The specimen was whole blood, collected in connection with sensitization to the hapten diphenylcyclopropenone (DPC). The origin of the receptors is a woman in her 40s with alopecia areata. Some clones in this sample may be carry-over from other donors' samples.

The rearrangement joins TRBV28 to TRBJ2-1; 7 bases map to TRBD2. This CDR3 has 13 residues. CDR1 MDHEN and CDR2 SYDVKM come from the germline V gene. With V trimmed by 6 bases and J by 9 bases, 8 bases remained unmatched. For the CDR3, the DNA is TGTGCCAGCAGCCCGGGAGGAAGCGCTGAGCAGTTCTTC. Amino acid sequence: CASSPGGSAEQFF.

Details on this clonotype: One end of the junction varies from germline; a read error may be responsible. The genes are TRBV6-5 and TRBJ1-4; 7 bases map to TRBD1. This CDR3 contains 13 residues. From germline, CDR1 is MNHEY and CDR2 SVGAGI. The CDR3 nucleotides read TGTGCCAGCAGGACAGGGACTAGTGAAAAACTGTTTTTT. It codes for CASRTGTSEKLFF.

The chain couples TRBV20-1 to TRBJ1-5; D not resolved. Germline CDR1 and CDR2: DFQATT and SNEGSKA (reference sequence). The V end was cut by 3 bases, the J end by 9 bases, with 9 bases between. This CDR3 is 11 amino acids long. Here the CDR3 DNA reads TGCAGTGCTAGGTCCGGTACGCCCCAGCATTTT. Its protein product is CSARSGTPQHF.

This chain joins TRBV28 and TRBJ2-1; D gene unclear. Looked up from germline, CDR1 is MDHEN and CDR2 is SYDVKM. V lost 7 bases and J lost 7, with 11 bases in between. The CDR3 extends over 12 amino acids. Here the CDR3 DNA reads TGTGCCAGCACCAAATATGGGAATGAGCAGTTCTTC. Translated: CASTKYGNEQFF.

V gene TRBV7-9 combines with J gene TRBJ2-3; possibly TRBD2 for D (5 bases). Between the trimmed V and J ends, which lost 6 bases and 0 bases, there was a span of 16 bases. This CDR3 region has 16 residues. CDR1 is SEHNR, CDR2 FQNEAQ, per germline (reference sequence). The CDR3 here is CASSESKRPSTDTQYF. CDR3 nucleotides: TGTGCCAGCAGTGAATCAAAGCGGCCTAGCACAGATACGCAGTATTTT. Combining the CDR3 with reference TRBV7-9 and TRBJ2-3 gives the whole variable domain DTGVSQNPRHKITKRGQNVTFRCDPISEHNRLYWYRQTLGQGPEFLTYFQNEAQLEKSRLLSDRFSAERPKGSFSTLEIQRTEQGDSAMYLCASSESKRPSTDTQYFGPGTRLTVL.

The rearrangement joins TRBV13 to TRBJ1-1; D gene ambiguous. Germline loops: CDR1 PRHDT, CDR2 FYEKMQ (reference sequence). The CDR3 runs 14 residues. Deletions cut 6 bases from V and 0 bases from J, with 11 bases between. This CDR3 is CASRPEGLNTEAFF. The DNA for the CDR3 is TGTGCCAGCAGGCCAGAGGGTTTGAACACTGAAGCTTTCTTT.

The CDR3 protein is CASSSSTGTGTTEAFF. Written as DNA, the CDR3 is TGTGCCAGCAGCTCATCAACCGGGACAGGTACAACTGAAGCTTTCTTT. The chain couples TRBV7-3 to TRBJ1-1, with TRBD1 matching over 8 bases. The CDR3 loop spans 16 amino acids. V shed 4 bases, J shed 5 bases, and the junction held 12 bases outside the gene matches. Germline V gives CDR1 SGHTA, CDR2 FQGTGA. Full variable domain (remainder filled in from reference TRBV7-3 and TRBJ1-1): GAGVSQTPSNKVTEKGKYVELRCDPISGHTALYWYRQSLGQGPEFLIYFQGTGAADDSGLPNDRFFAVRPEGSVSTLKIQRTERGDSAVYLCASSSSTGTGTTEAFFGQGTRLTVV.

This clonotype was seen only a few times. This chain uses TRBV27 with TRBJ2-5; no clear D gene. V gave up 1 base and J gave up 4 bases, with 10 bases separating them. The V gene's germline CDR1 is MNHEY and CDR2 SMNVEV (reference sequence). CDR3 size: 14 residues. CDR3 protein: CASSLYLGSETQYF. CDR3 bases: TGTGCCAGCAGTTTATATCTGGGTTCAGAGACCCAGTACTTC.